The 29 T cell receptor beta chains below were found in one sample sequenced in a study of blood T cell repertoires in COVID-19. Profiling relied on immunoSEQ multiplex PCR, and the TCRdb table lists in-frame clones only, not all of them. The table has some 150,000 clones, about 91% seen once. Source material: peripheral blood. The receptor source for this set is a woman aged 60-70 years with acute or convalescent COVID-19.

The chain couples TRBV19 to TRBJ1-3, with 7 positions matching TRBD1. V shed 3 bases and J 4 bases; nucleotides not matched to a gene: 6. The CDR3 totals 15 residues. Germline loops: CDR1 LNHDA, CDR2 SQIVND (reference sequence). The CDR3 DNA reads TGTGCCAGTAGTATCCCGACAGGGCAAGGAAACACCATATATTTT. Its translation is CASSIPTGQGNTIYF.

The chain couples TRBV5-1 to TRBJ1-1; D possibly corresponds to TRBD1 (6 bases). Trimming left V 5 bases short and J 1 base short, with 15 bases between. CDR1 SGHRS and CDR2 YFSETQ come from the germline V gene. The CDR3 is 15 amino acids. The CDR3 DNA is TGCGCCAGCAGGCTCGGCGTGGACAGGAACACTGAAGCTTTCTTT. As protein: CASRLGVDRNTEAFF.

The chain carries TRBV6-2 or TRBV6-3 and TRBJ2-4, with D tentatively TRBD1 (6 bases). The germline V and J ends were trimmed by 6 bases and 1 base, with 19 bases remaining between them. The germline gives CDR1 MNHEY, CDR2 SVGEGT. The CDR3 has 17 amino acids. CDR3: CASSQYLGARAKNIQYF. DNA of the CDR3: TGTGCCAGCAGCCAGTATTTGGGGGCGCGTGCCAAAAACATTCAGTACTTC.

The chain joins TRBV7-2 to TRBJ2-1; 14 bases line up with TRBD2. With V trimmed by 5 bases and J by 7 bases, 13 bases remained unmatched. This CDR3 is built from 18 residues. Germline CDR1 reads SGHTA; CDR2 reads FQGNSA. CDR3 sequence (DNA): TGTGCCAGCAGCCCCTACGGACTAGCGGGGGGTACAGGGAATGAGCAGTTCTTC. Protein: CASSPYGLAGGTGNEQFF. Full variable domain (outside the CDR3, taken from reference TRBV7-2 and TRBJ2-1): GAGVSQSPSNKVTEKGKDVELRCDPISGHTALYWYRQSLGQGLEFLIYFQGNSAPDKSGLPSDRFSAERTGGSVSTLTIQRTQQEDSAVYLCASSPYGLAGGTGNEQFFGPGTRLTVL.

This clone was seen just once. CDR3 residues: CASSRSGNTIYF. The CDR3 DNA reads TGTGCCAGCTCCAGGTCAGGAAACACCATATATTTT. The chain links TRBV2 to TRBJ1-3; no clear D. Germline lookup yields CDR1 SNHLY and CDR2 FYNNEI. The CDR3 runs 12 residues. The germline V and J ends were trimmed by 8 bases and 4 bases, with 9 bases remaining between them.

The V call is TRBV28, the J call TRBJ2-7, with a possible D match to TRBD1 (5 bases). CDR3 size: 13 residues. Looked up from germline, CDR1 is MDHEN and CDR2 is SYDVKM. The V end was cut by 8 bases, the J end by 0 bases, with 11 bases between. CDR3 residues: CASGAGSSYEQYF. The CDR3 DNA sequence: TGTGCCAGCGGGGCAGGCAGCTCCTACGAGCAGTACTTC. The variable domain in full, completed from reference TRBV28 and TRBJ2-7, reads DVKVTQSSRYLVKRTGEKVFLECVQDMDHENMFWYRQDPGLGLRLIYFSYDVKMKEKGDIPEGYSVSREKKERFSLILESASTNQTSMYLCASGAGSSYEQYFGPGTRLTVT.

V gene TRBV5-1 combines with J gene TRBJ1-3; the match to TRBD1 covers 8 bases. The CDR3 totals 16 residues. V was clipped by 4 bases and J by 2 bases; unmatched bases: 8. CDR1 and CDR2 from the germline V gene are SGHRS and YFSETQ. The CDR3 nucleotides are TGCGCCAGCAGCCAAACGGGACAGGTCCCTGGAAACACCATATATTTT. Translated: CASSQTGQVPGNTIYF.

Here the CDR3 DNA reads TGTGCCAGCAGCCGAGACAGTACAGGGGGCAGGAATGTCACCGGGGAGCTGTTTTTT. It is translated as CASSRDSTGGRNVTGELFF. The gene calls are TRBV11-3 and TRBJ2-2; 9 bases are shared with TRBD1. Germline CDR1 SGHNT, CDR2 YENEEA. V shed 5 bases, J shed 4 bases, and the junction held 17 bases outside the gene matches. The CDR3 spans 19 residues.

V gene TRBV28 combines with J gene TRBJ2-1; 7 nucleotides agree with TRBD2. Germline CDR1 MDHEN, CDR2 SYDVKM. There are 15 residues in the CDR3. V dropped 11 bases and J dropped 4; count of bases not matched to a gene: 14. The CDR3: CACSNGGVSYNEQFF. The CDR3 DNA reads as TGTGCCTGCTCCAATGGGGGGGTTTCTTACAATGAGCAGTTCTTC.

The rearrangement uses TRBV7-3 and TRBJ2-3; 7 nucleotides agree with TRBD1. CDR3 length: 16 amino acids. The V and J ends lost 5 bases and 4 bases, in that order; junction bases with no gene match: 12. Germline CDR1 and CDR2: SGHTA and FQGTGA. CDR3 residues: CASSHHRGPGSDTQYF. In DNA, the CDR3 is TGTGCCAGCAGCCACCACAGGGGCCCAGGGTCAGATACGCAGTATTTT.

The gene calls are TRBV18 and TRBJ1-3, with a weak D call TRBD1 (6 bases). V was pared by 4 bases and J by 4 bases, with 17 bases between. The length of the CDR3 is 16 residues. Germline V gene sequence: CDR1 KGHSH, CDR2 LQKENI. The CDR3: CASSLPTGLSGNTIYF. The DNA of the CDR3 is TGTGCCAGCTCACTCCCGACAGGACTTTCCGGAAACACCATATATTTT.

This clone came up a few times. J is TRBJ1-6 and V is TRBV13; perhaps TRBD1 as D (5 bases). V was pared by 3 bases and J by 0 bases, with 9 bases between. The CDR3 length is 16 residues. Germline CDR1 PRHDT, CDR2 FYEKMQ (reference sequence). The CDR3 nucleotides read TGTGCCAGCAGCTTGCGGGGGAGCTCCTATAATTCACCCCTCCACTTT. Translation: CASSLRGSSYNSPLHF.

This chain connects TRBV7-9 to TRBJ2-1; D might be TRBD2 (6 bases). V lost 1 base to trimming and J lost 9 bases, with 19 bases between them. The CDR3 has 16 residues. CDR1 and CDR2 (germline): SEHNR, FQNEAQ (reference sequence). CDR3 sequence (DNA): TGTGCCAGCAGCTTAGAGCCGTGGAGGGAGGCTACTGAGCAGTTCTTC. It codes for CASSLEPWREATEQFF.

This clone came up a few times. In DNA form, the CDR3 reads TGTGCCAGCAGCCCCGGGCCCTCAGAGGGAGAGCAGTACTTC. Its translation: CASSPGPSEGEQYF. The rearrangement links TRBV28 to TRBJ2-7, with TRBD2 as a possible D gene (5 bases). CDR3 length: 14 residues. The V and J ends lost 6 bases and 7 bases respectively, with 19 bases between them. Germline V gene data show CDR1 as MDHEN and CDR2 as SYDVKM.

The chain combines TRBV7-9 with TRBJ2-3; D may be TRBD2 (8 bases). V was shortened by 8 bases and J by 3 bases, with 24 bases between the two germline ends. Germline-derived CDR1 and CDR2 are SEHNR and FQNEAQ (reference sequence). The CDR3 contains 17 residues. The CDR3 region is CASDSGGTTGKTDTQYF. The CDR3 coding sequence is TGTGCCAGCGATTCGGGGGGGACGACAGGGAAGACAGATACGCAGTATTTT.

This clone was seen a few times. The gene calls are TRBV2 and TRBJ1-4, with 7 nucleotides matching TRBD1. J gave up 5 bases and V 4 bases, and 4 bases lay outside the gene matches. The CDR3 has 14 residues. The germline V gene has CDR1 SNHLY and CDR2 FYNNEI. The CDR3 spells CASSVARGNEKLFF. Here the CDR3 DNA reads TGTGCCAGCAGTGTGGCCAGGGGGAATGAAAAACTGTTTTTT.

Details on this clone: In the same sample, other DNA sequences code for this CDR3. The chain couples TRBV2 to TRBJ2-7; 8 nucleotides match TRBD1. The CDR3 runs to 12 residues. With 4 bases clipped from V and 4 bases from J, the junction kept 0 bases outside the gene matches. Germline loops: CDR1 SNHLY, CDR2 FYNNEI. In nucleotides, the CDR3 is TGTGCCAGCAGTGGACAGGGGTACGAGCAGTACTTC. Encoded protein: CASSGQGYEQYF.

V and J are TRBV18 and TRBJ2-7; possibly TRBD2 for D (5 bases). Germline V gene lookup returns CDR1 KGHSH and CDR2 LQKENI. V was pared by 3 bases and J by 3 bases, with 12 bases between. This CDR3 is 14 amino acids long. The CDR3 region is CASSPPNGDYEQYF. In DNA, the CDR3 is TGTGCCAGCTCACCCCCCAACGGGGACTACGAGCAGTACTTC.

This clone was seen just once. This chain joins TRBV10-3 and TRBJ2-7; 7 bases are shared with TRBD2. The V and J ends lost 0 bases and 9 bases, in that order; junction bases with no gene match: 5. In germline, CDR1 is ENHRY, CDR2 SYGVKD. CDR3 size: 13 residues. CDR3 region: CAISESTGGLQYF. The CDR3 DNA reads TGTGCCATCAGTGAGTCGACCGGGGGGTTGCAGTACTTC.

In its sample, this clone was seen a few times. This chain links TRBV7-2 with TRBJ1-3, with D hard to call. V lost 0 bases, J lost 0 bases, and 15 bases lay in between. Per germline, CDR1 SGHTA and CDR2 FQGNSA. CDR3 length: 18 residues. CDR3 in DNA: TGTGCCAGCAGCTTAGCCGGTTTCAGACACCCCTCTGGAAACACCATATATTTT. It specifies CASSLAGFRHPSGNTIYF.

The rearrangement joins TRBV18 to TRBJ2-7; 7 nucleotides agree with TRBD2. Germline CDR1 reads KGHSH; CDR2 reads LQKENI. The CDR3 is 14 amino acids. V trimming: 0 bases; J trimming: 5 bases; junction bases outside the gene matches: 4. The CDR3 DNA reads as TGTGCCAGCTCACCACCGGGAGGGGCCGACGAGCAGTACTTC. Amino acids: CASSPPGGADEQYF.

V is TRBV19 and J is TRBJ2-7; maybe TRBD2 (5 bases). Per the germline V gene, CDR1 is LNHDA and CDR2 is SQIVND (reference sequence). V was shortened by 5 bases and J by 3 bases, with 8 bases between the two germline ends. There are 12 residues in the CDR3. CDR3 protein: CASSSGDYEQYF. CDR3 in DNA: TGTGCCAGTAGTTCCGGGGACTACGAGCAGTACTTC.

This rearrangement joins TRBV7-9 to TRBJ1-4; TRBD1 might be the D (5 bases). There are 12 residues in the CDR3. V was cut by 4 bases and J by 7 bases, with 7 bases left in between. Germline CDR1 SEHNR, CDR2 FQNEAQ (reference sequence). The DNA of the CDR3 is TGTGCCAGCAGCTGGGGGGGTGAAAAACTGTTTTTT. Its protein product is CASSWGGEKLFF.

The rearrangement uses TRBV7-8 and TRBJ1-2, with no clear D. The germline CDR1 and CDR2 sequences are SGHVS and FQNEAQ. Trimming shortened V by 1 base and J by 4 bases, and 16 bases separated the two germline ends. This CDR3 has 16 amino acids. The CDR3 loop reads CASSLVVRGGFYGYTF. CDR3 sequence (DNA): TGTGCCAGCAGCTTAGTCGTCCGAGGAGGCTTCTATGGCTACACCTTC.

V and J are TRBV2 and TRBJ2-7; D remains ambiguous. Germline V CDR1 and CDR2: SNHLY, FYNNEI. This CDR3 is built from 12 residues. V lost 4 bases, J lost 1 base, and 5 bases lay in between. The DNA for the CDR3 is TGTGCCAGCAGTGGTCCATCCTACGAGCAGTACTTC. The encoded protein is CASSGPSYEQYF.

V gene TRBV30 combines with J gene TRBJ1-2; TRBD1 is a possible D gene (5 bases). Germline CDR1 GTSNPN, CDR2 SVGIG (reference sequence). Trimming removed 3 bases from V and 8 bases from J, with 13 bases in between. The CDR3 consists of 12 residues. CDR3 residues: CAWSSGAGGYTF. Here the CDR3 DNA reads TGTGCCTGGAGCTCTGGGGCGGGGGGCTACACCTTC.

This clone appeared once. V usage is TRBV11-2 and J usage is TRBJ2-4; 8 bases agree with TRBD1. CDR1 SGHAT and CDR2 FQNNGV come from the germline V gene. The V gene end was trimmed by 3 bases and the J gene end by 0 bases; junction bases not matched to a gene: 7. The CDR3 is 17 amino acids. The DNA for the CDR3 is TGTGCCAGCAGCTTTATAGGACAGGGCTTAGCCAAAAACATTCAGTACTTC. Amino acid sequence: CASSFIGQGLAKNIQYF.

V is TRBV7-9 and J is TRBJ2-7; TRBD2 might be the D (5 bases). Between the trimmed V and J ends, which lost 5 bases and 10 bases, there was a span of 15 bases. The CDR3 extends over 12 amino acids. Germline CDR1 reads SEHNR; CDR2 reads FQNEAQ (reference sequence). The CDR3 region is CASSLGSSSQYF. In nucleotides, the CDR3 is TGTGCCAGCAGCCTAGGGAGTTCTAGTCAGTACTTC.

The chain couples TRBV28 to TRBJ2-5; unclear D gene. CDR1 and CDR2 from the germline V gene are MDHEN and SYDVKM. Trimming removed 5 bases at V and 5 bases at J, with 6 bases between. This CDR3 has 11 residues. The CDR3 spells CASSTRETQYF. The CDR3 coding sequence is TGTGCCAGCAGTACCCGGGAGACCCAGTACTTC.